The 21 T cell receptor beta chains below were found in one sample sequenced in a study of radiotherapy plus CTLA-4 blockade in lung cancer. The data were produced by immunoSEQ multiplex PCR, yet TCRdb's version contains in-frame clones alone and is incomplete. Here the sample spans around 72,000 clones, over 65% being singletons. The sample consisted of peripheral blood, taken from a patient treated with radiotherapy plus ipilimumab. The receptors were sampled from a human donor with non-small cell lung cancer who had a complete response to radiotherapy plus ipilimumab.

The V and J genes are TRBV9 and TRBJ2-5; possible D gene TRBD1, 6 bases. This CDR3 is 17 amino acids long. Germline CDR1 SGDLS, CDR2 YYNGEE. Trimming stripped 0 bases from V and 4 bases from J, with 19 bases between. The CDR3 coding sequence is TGTGCCAGCAGCGTAGCTACTAATTTGGGACACGGAGAGACCCAGTACTTC. Amino acid sequence: CASSVATNLGHGETQYF. The full variable domain, completed using reference TRBV9 and TRBJ2-5, is DSGVTQTPKHLITATGQRVTLRCSPRSGDLSVYWYQQSLDQGLQFLIQYYNGEERAKGNILERFSAQQFPDLHSELNLSSLELGDSALYFCASSVATNLGHGETQYFGPGTRLLVL.

The chain combines TRBV5-1 with TRBJ2-2; TRBD2 matches at 10 bases. V shed 5 bases and J 0 bases; nucleotides not matched to a gene: 4. Germline CDR1 reads SGHRS; CDR2 reads YFSETQ. The CDR3 totals 16 residues. The CDR3 DNA reads as TGCGCCAGCAGGGCTAGCGGGGGCTCGAACACCGGGGAGCTGTTTTTT. As protein: CASRASGGSNTGELFF.

This chain joins TRBV18 and TRBJ2-2; tentatively, D is TRBD2 (7 bases). The CDR3 consists of 18 residues. Germline lookup yields CDR1 KGHSH and CDR2 LQKENI. V gave up 3 bases and J gave up 0 bases, with 17 bases separating them. This chain's CDR3 is CASSPSIGRGPNTGELFF. The CDR3 nucleotides are TGTGCCAGCTCACCCTCCATCGGGCGGGGGCCGAACACCGGGGAGCTGTTTTTT.

In this sample, this clone turned up a few times. The chain joins TRBV7-2 to TRBJ2-7, with TRBD1 matching over 7 bases. Germline CDR1 and CDR2: SGHTA and FQGNSA. The ends lost 3 bases at V and 6 bases at J; junction bases unmatched: 11. This CDR3 is 15 amino acids long. CDR3 nucleotides: TGTGCCAGCAGCTTCCAGTTGATAGGGGGCCGCGAGCAGTACTTC. Amino acids: CASSFQLIGGREQYF.

The CDR3 DNA follows: TGTGCCAGCACCTTGGGAATTACAGTGAACACCGGGGAGCTGTTTTTT. This translates into CASTLGITVNTGELFF. The chain joins TRBV28 to TRBJ2-2; D uncertain. CDR3 size: 16 residues. V was pared by 7 bases and J by 1 base, with 16 bases between. The germline V gene encodes CDR1 MDHEN and CDR2 SYDVKM. Full variable domain (rest looked up from reference TRBV28 and TRBJ2-2): DVKVTQSSRYLVKRTGEKVFLECVQDMDHENMFWYRQDPGLGLRLIYFSYDVKMKEKGDIPEGYSVSREKKERFSLILESASTNQTSMYLCASTLGITVNTGELFFGEGSRLTVL.

The rearrangement links TRBV6-5 to TRBJ1-2; D perhaps matches TRBD1 (6 bases). Germline V gene data show CDR1 as MNHEY and CDR2 as SVGAGI. The CDR3 covers 15 residues. Trimming pared 0 bases from V and 3 bases from J, leaving 11 bases between. Here the CDR3 reads CASSYSGGLDYGYTF. The CDR3 DNA follows: TGTGCCAGCAGTTACTCGGGGGGCCTGGACTATGGCTACACCTTC.

The CDR3 loop is CASTLGTGNSPLHF. As DNA, the CDR3 is TGTGCCAGCACCCTGGGGACGGGTAATTCACCCCTCCACTTT. This rearrangement joins TRBV11-2 to TRBJ1-6; possibly TRBD1 for D (5 bases). With 7 bases removed from V and 6 bases from J, the gap between germline ends came to 13 bases. Germline CDR1 reads SGHAT; CDR2 reads FQNNGV. The CDR3 has 14 residues.

This clone appeared a few times. The V call is TRBV30, the J call TRBJ1-5; possible D gene TRBD1, 6 bases. The CDR3 is 13 amino acids. Germline V gene sequence: CDR1 GTSNPN, CDR2 SVGIG (reference sequence). Trimming left V 2 bases short and J 7 bases short, with 12 bases between. CDR3 DNA sequence: TGTGCCTGGAGTTCCGGGGGCTTCCAGCCCCAGCATTTT. Amino acid sequence: CAWSSGGFQPQHF.

V is TRBV2 and J is TRBJ1-1; D remains ambiguous. The CDR3 contains 10 residues. The V gene's germline CDR1 is SNHLY and CDR2 FYNNEI. The V gene lost 7 bases and the J gene lost 7 bases, with 7 bases spanning the gap. CDR3 sequence reads: CASITIEAFF. The CDR3 DNA is TGTGCCAGCATTACTATTGAAGCTTTCTTT.

The gene calls are TRBV27 and TRBJ1-2; 7 bases match TRBD1. Germline CDR1 and CDR2: MNHEY and SMNVEV (reference sequence). V lost 2 bases, J lost 7 bases, and 4 bases stayed unmatched. This CDR3 is built from 13 residues. CDR3 region: CASSLRAGGGYTF. The CDR3 region has the DNA TGTGCCAGCAGTTTAAGGGCAGGGGGTGGCTACACCTTC.

This clone was detected a few times. The chain joins TRBV18 to TRBJ2-3; 7 bases fit TRBD2. The ends lost 4 bases at V and 4 bases at J; junction bases unmatched: 2. The CDR3 has 13 residues. CDR1 KGHSH and CDR2 LQKENI come from the germline V gene. This CDR3 is CASSLAGADTQYF. The CDR3 coding sequence is TGTGCCAGCTCACTGGCGGGGGCAGATACGCAGTATTTT.

The rearrangement uses TRBV30 and TRBJ2-1, with 11 bases aligning to TRBD2. The CDR3 totals 16 residues. The ends lost 0 bases at V and 5 bases at J; junction bases unmatched: 6. Germline V CDR1 and CDR2: GTSNPN, SVGIG (reference sequence). The CDR3 nucleotides read TGTGCCTGGAGTGTCCCGACTAGCGGGATTAACAATGAGCAGTTCTTC. Translating it yields CAWSVPTSGINNEQFF.

The chain carries TRBV10-2 and TRBJ2-3; 7 positions agree with TRBD2. There are 15 residues in the CDR3. Germline CDR1 is WSHSY and CDR2 is SAAADI. V gave up 7 bases and J gave up 4 bases; unmatched junction bases: 11. The CDR3, as DNA: TGCGCCAGCACCCACCCAGCGGGATCTCCAGATACGCAGTATTTT. It specifies CASTHPAGSPDTQYF.

The chain carries TRBV5-1 and TRBJ1-5; D call uncertain. Germline CDR1 and CDR2: SGHRS and YFSETQ. This CDR3 is 16 amino acids long. The V end lost 0 bases, the J end lost 1 base, and 11 bases lay between the germline ends. The CDR3 DNA is TGCGCCAGCAGCTTGGGCTGGGAAGGGAGCAATCAGCCCCAGCATTTT. Translating gives CASSLGWEGSNQPQHF.

The chain combines TRBV7-8 with TRBJ1-2; tentative D call: TRBD1 (5 bases). The CDR3 runs 15 residues. The germline V and J ends were trimmed by 1 base and 7 bases, with 16 bases remaining between them. Germline V gives CDR1 SGHVS, CDR2 FQNEAQ. This CDR3 is CASSLGGGGLRGYTF. In DNA, the CDR3 is TGTGCCAGCAGCTTAGGGGGTGGGGGACTGCGTGGCTACACCTTC.

This clone was seen a few times. The J gene is TRBJ1-1, the V gene TRBV10-3; D remains ambiguous. The CDR3 runs 12 residues. Germline CDR1 is ENHRY and CDR2 is SYGVKD. Here the CDR3 reads CAIGEANTEAFF. CDR3 nucleotide sequence: TGTGCGATCGGTGAAGCTAACACTGAAGCTTTCTTT.

The chain couples TRBV27 to TRBJ1-1; TRBD1 aligns across 7 bases. The CDR3 is made up of 15 amino acids. With V trimmed by 4 bases and J by 1 base, 6 bases remained unmatched. The germline gives CDR1 MNHEY, CDR2 SMNVEV (reference sequence). The CDR3 protein is CASSSLTGRNTEAFF. The CDR3 coding sequence is TGTGCCAGCAGTTCCTTGACAGGGAGGAACACTGAAGCTTTCTTT.

The V gene is TRBV9, the J gene TRBJ2-7, with 9 bases fitting TRBD2. Germline V gene lookup returns CDR1 SGDLS and CDR2 YYNGEE. The V and J ends lost 0 bases and 4 bases, in that order; junction bases with no gene match: 2. This CDR3 comprises 14 residues. The CDR3 loop is CASSVELAGYEQYF. The CDR3 DNA follows: TGTGCCAGCAGCGTAGAGCTAGCGGGGTACGAGCAGTACTTC.

This clone appeared a few times. The chain combines TRBV7-9 with TRBJ1-2; the D gene is possibly TRBD1 (5 bases). The CDR3 loop spans 13 amino acids. V lost 0 bases to trimming and J lost 6 bases, with 8 bases between them. The germline gives CDR1 SEHNR, CDR2 FQNEAQ (reference sequence). This CDR3 is CASSLAWGNGYTF. CDR3 in DNA: TGTGCCAGCAGCTTAGCGTGGGGGAATGGCTACACCTTC. Together with reference TRBV7-9 and TRBJ1-2, the CDR3 gives the full variable domain: DTGVSQNPRHKITKRGQNVTFRCDPISEHNRLYWYRQTLGQGPEFLTYFQNEAQLEKSRLLSDRFSAERPKGSFSTLEIQRTEQGDSAMYLCASSLAWGNGYTFGSGTRLTVV.

The V gene is TRBV7-2, the J gene TRBJ1-2, with 7 bases that match TRBD1. The V and J ends lost 5 bases and 5 bases, in that order; junction bases with no gene match: 11. The CDR3 length is 15 residues. Germline V gene data show CDR1 as SGHTA and CDR2 as FQGNSA. The CDR3 here is CASSRPGQILYGYTF. In nucleotides, the CDR3 is TGTGCCAGCAGCCGACCGGGACAGATTCTATATGGCTACACCTTC.

V and J are TRBV29-1 and TRBJ1-1; possibly TRBD1 for D (6 bases). Trimming stripped 5 bases from V and 11 bases from J, with 21 bases between. CDR1 is SQVTM and CDR2 is ANQGSEA in the germline V gene. This CDR3 is built from 13 residues. The CDR3, as DNA: TGCAGCGTTCGAAACCGGGACATCGAGCACGCTTTCTTT. Translated, it gives CSVRNRDIEHAFF.